A single sample is the source of the 13 T cell receptor beta chains below, sequenced in a study of T cell changes during pregnancy in multiple sclerosis. Assay: immunoSEQ multiplex PCR; the TCRdb copy retains only in-frame clones and omits some. This table holds about 80,000 clones, around 94% found once. Sequencing was performed on peripheral blood, taken in the second trimester of pregnancy. Receptors were obtained from a female donor in good health, enrolled as a control in a pregnancy study.

The rearrangement uses TRBV4-2 and TRBJ1-2, with D maybe TRBD1 (5 bases). CDR1 and CDR2 from the germline V gene are LGHNA and YNFKEQ. The CDR3 is 16 residues long. The germline V and J ends were trimmed by 4 bases and 4 bases, with 19 bases remaining between them. CDR3 in amino acids: CASSPPGGATVYGYTF. The CDR3 DNA sequence: TGTGCCAGCAGCCCCCCGGGAGGGGCGACGGTCTATGGCTACACCTTC.

As concerns this clone: Relative to the germline gene, one junction end is altered; a read error may explain this. The chain combines TRBV2 with TRBJ2-7; 11 nucleotides agree with TRBD1. This CDR3 is 13 amino acids long. Germline CDR1 reads SNHLY; CDR2 reads FYNNEI. This CDR3 reads CASSGGTGGIIHF. The CDR3, as DNA: TGTGCCAGCAGTGGGGGGACAGGGGGTATAATCCACTTC.

The count of this clone is one. V usage is TRBV28 and J usage is TRBJ2-7; D unresolved. The CDR3 is made up of 14 amino acids. Trimming removed 2 bases from V and 2 bases from J, with 10 bases in between. The germline CDR1 and CDR2 sequences are MDHEN and SYDVKM. The CDR3 sequence: CASSLVPLPYEQYF. The CDR3, as DNA: TGTGCCAGCAGTTTAGTCCCTCTCCCCTACGAGCAGTACTTC.

The chain carries TRBV28 and TRBJ2-2; 9 bases are a match to TRBD1. Germline V gives CDR1 MDHEN, CDR2 SYDVKM. CDR3 size: 14 residues. J gave up 5 bases and V 8 bases, and 6 bases lay outside the gene matches. The CDR3 DNA reads TGTGCCAGCGGGACTGACAGGGGGACCGGGGAGCTGTTTTTT. Translating it yields CASGTDRGTGELFF.

The gene calls are TRBV7-9 and TRBJ2-5; D call uncertain. The CDR3 has 14 amino acids. Deletions cut 0 bases from V and 5 bases from J, with 10 bases between. Germline CDR1 and CDR2: SEHNR and FQNEAQ (reference sequence). The CDR3 region is CASSLASGWETQYF. CDR3 in DNA: TGTGCCAGCAGCTTAGCCAGTGGTTGGGAGACCCAGTACTTC.

The chain recombines TRBV2 with TRBJ2-7, with 7 nucleotides matching TRBD1. V dropped 6 bases and J dropped 5; count of bases not matched to a gene: 10. This CDR3 contains 14 residues. The V gene's germline CDR1 is SNHLY and CDR2 FYNNEI. The CDR3 DNA follows: TGTGCCAGCAGGGAGACAGGGAAGCTGAACGAGCAGTACTTC. Residues: CASRETGKLNEQYF.

V usage is TRBV9 and J usage is TRBJ2-7; 7 nucleotides align to TRBD2. V dropped 0 bases and J dropped 7; count of bases not matched to a gene: 4. Germline CDR1 SGDLS, CDR2 YYNGEE. This CDR3 has 13 amino acids. The CDR3 nucleotides are TGTGCCAGCAGCGTAGGCTGGGGGGGAGAGCAGTACTTC. Translated, it gives CASSVGWGGEQYF. Drawing the rest from reference TRBV9 and TRBJ2-7, the complete variable domain is DSGVTQTPKHLITATGQRVTLRCSPRSGDLSVYWYQQSLDQGLQFLIQYYNGEERAKGNILERFSAQQFPDLHSELNLSSLELGDSALYFCASSVGWGGEQYFGPGTRLTVT.

The chain carries TRBV7-9 and TRBJ2-5; 11 bases match TRBD2. V gave up 4 bases and J gave up 4 bases; unmatched junction bases: 11. CDR1 SEHNR and CDR2 FQNEAQ come from the germline V gene (reference sequence). This CDR3 region has 17 residues. As DNA, the CDR3 is TGTGCCAGCAGCTCAGAATTGGGGCTAGCGGGAGGAGAGACCCAGTACTTC. Translated, it gives CASSSELGLAGGETQYF.

V usage is TRBV14 and J usage is TRBJ2-7; possible D gene TRBD1, 5 bases. This CDR3 has 16 amino acids. CDR1 SGHDN and CDR2 FVKESK come from the germline V gene. The V end lost 0 bases, the J end lost 5 bases, and 17 bases lay between the germline ends. The CDR3 region is CASSQDLKGHVDEQYF. The CDR3 DNA reads TGTGCCAGCAGCCAAGATCTCAAGGGGCATGTGGACGAGCAGTACTTC.

The V and J genes are TRBV21-1 and TRBJ2-6; no check of the table's D call, TRBD1, against the DNA was made. TRBV21-1 is shown as a pseudogene. The CDR3 runs to 21 residues. CDR3 DNA sequence: TGTGCCAGCAGCCAAGCGCAGCGCACAAGTAACAGGGACTCTGGGGCCAACGTCCTGACTTTC. It encodes CASSQAQRTSNRDSGANVLTF.

V gene TRBV7-2 combines with J gene TRBJ2-7; TRBD2 agrees at 9 bases. From germline, CDR1 is SGHTA and CDR2 FQGNSA. The CDR3 has 16 amino acids. With 5 bases clipped from V and 0 bases from J, the junction kept 8 bases outside the gene matches. Here the CDR3 reads CASSPRTSASSYEQYF. CDR3 nucleotide sequence: TGTGCCAGCAGCCCCCGGACTAGCGCGAGCTCCTACGAGCAGTACTTC.

A single count supports this clone. The chain has TRBV10-3 and TRBJ2-1; 10 bases agree with TRBD2. CDR1 is ENHRY and CDR2 is SYGVKD in the germline V gene. Losses at the gene ends were 6 bases for V and 10 bases for J; bases not matched to a gene: 15. This CDR3 contains 16 residues. CDR3 in amino acids: CAIRDSSGTSVREQFF. The CDR3 region has the DNA TGTGCCATCAGAGACTCTTCCGGGACTAGCGTACGGGAGCAGTTCTTC.

This chain connects TRBV28 to TRBJ2-7; 7 bases are shared with TRBD2. Trimming removed 6 bases from V and 5 bases from J; junction bases left unmatched: 10. In germline, CDR1 is MDHEN, CDR2 SYDVKM. The CDR3 is 14 amino acids. Here the CDR3 reads CASRMGGSVNEQYF. CDR3 DNA: TGTGCCAGCAGGATGGGCGGGAGCGTAAACGAGCAGTACTTC.